A selection of T cell receptor beta chains follows, all from one sample in a study of blood T cell repertoires in COVID-19. The repertoire was sequenced with immunoSEQ multiplex PCR; TCRdb's copy has only in-frame clones and lacks some. The sample has tens of thousands of clones, 65% to 90% seen once. The sequenced sample consisted of peripheral blood. The receptor set was obtained from a man older than 75 with acute or convalescent COVID-19. The CDR3 runs from the conserved cysteine through the conserved F or W. D genes are given only for firm matches. Part of the rows lack a size; the others show once, few, many or a class for expanded clones.

v_call: TRBV7-2
d_call: .
j_call: TRBJ2-5
clone_size: .
cdr3_aa: CASSFSYGGASGETQYF
cdr3_nt: TGTGCCAGCAGCTTCTCATATGGGGGGGCTTCTGGGGAGACCCAGTACTTC

v_call: TRBV4-1
d_call: .
j_call: TRBJ2-7
clone_size: few
cdr3_aa: CASSQGRGGYGSPYEQYF
cdr3_nt: TGCGCCAGCAGCCAAGGAAGAGGAGGGTATGGGAGTCCCTACGAGCAGTACTTC

v_call: TRBV7-6
d_call: .
j_call: TRBJ1-1
clone_size: .
cdr3_aa: CASSLGQYTEAFF
cdr3_nt: TGTGCCAGCAGCTTAGGGCAATACACTGAAGCTTTCTTT

v_call: TRBV28
d_call: .
j_call: TRBJ1-2
clone_size: .
cdr3_aa: CASIPMGRIYGYTF
cdr3_nt: TGTGCCAGCATCCCCATGGGCAGGATCTATGGCTACACCTTC

v_call: TRBV28
d_call: .
j_call: TRBJ1-2
clone_size: .
cdr3_aa: CASSPSIYGYTF
cdr3_nt: TGTGCCAGCAGTCCGTCTATCTATGGCTACACCTTC

v_call: TRBV2
d_call: .
j_call: TRBJ2-7
clone_size: few
cdr3_aa: CASSGSYEQYF
cdr3_nt: TGTGCCAGCTCTGGGAGTTACGAGCAGTACTTC

v_call: TRBV6-2/TRBV6-3
d_call: .
j_call: TRBJ2-5
clone_size: .
cdr3_aa: CASSTRTGSRPETQYF
cdr3_nt: TGTGCCAGCAGTACCCGAACGGGGTCTAGACCCGAGACCCAGTACTTC

v_call: TRBV5-6
d_call: .
j_call: TRBJ1-2
clone_size: few
cdr3_aa: CASSLTLYRYGYTF
cdr3_nt: TGTGCCAGCAGCTTGACATTGTACCGCTATGGCTACACCTTC

v_call: TRBV30
d_call: .
j_call: TRBJ1-2
clone_size: .
cdr3_aa: CAWTRSGANYGYTF
cdr3_nt: TGTGCCTGGACCCGGTCGGGGGCTAACTATGGCTACACCTTC

v_call: TRBV10-3
d_call: TRBD1
j_call: TRBJ2-7
clone_size: .
cdr3_aa: CAINADRGNYEQYF
cdr3_nt: TGTGCCATCAACGCGGACAGGGGAAATTACGAGCAGTACTTC

v_call: TRBV6-1
d_call: TRBD2
j_call: TRBJ2-5
clone_size: .
cdr3_aa: CASSEAASGRAAETQYF
cdr3_nt: TGTGCCAGCAGTGAAGCGGCTAGCGGGAGGGCCGCGGAGACCCAGTACTTC

v_call: TRBV5-1
d_call: TRBD1
j_call: TRBJ2-6
clone_size: .
cdr3_aa: CASTSRDRSNSGANVLTF
cdr3_nt: TGCGCCAGCACCTCCCGGGACAGATCTAACTCTGGGGCCAACGTCCTGACTTTC

v_call: TRBV5-1
d_call: TRBD1
j_call: TRBJ2-7
clone_size: .
cdr3_aa: CASSLVQGADEQYF
cdr3_nt: TGCGCCAGCAGCTTGGTCCAGGGGGCTGACGAGCAGTACTTC

v_call: TRBV4-1
d_call: TRBD1
j_call: TRBJ1-2
clone_size: .
cdr3_aa: CASSAGQGAGNYGYTF
cdr3_nt: TGCGCCAGCAGCGCAGGACAGGGGGCGGGAAACTATGGCTACACCTTC

v_call: TRBV6-5
d_call: .
j_call: TRBJ1-1
clone_size: .
cdr3_aa: CASSYRGVGNTEAFF
cdr3_nt: TGTGCCAGCAGTTACCGGGGAGTTGGGAACACTGAAGCTTTCTTT

v_call: TRBV18
d_call: TRBD2
j_call: TRBJ2-7
clone_size: .
cdr3_aa: CASSPGGVYEQYF
cdr3_nt: TGTGCCAGCTCACCAGGGGGGGTCTACGAGCAGTACTTC

v_call: TRBV5-4
d_call: .
j_call: TRBJ2-1
clone_size: .
cdr3_aa: CASSLALDREQFF
cdr3_nt: TGTGCCAGCAGCTTGGCTCTAGATCGTGAGCAGTTCTTC

v_call: TRBV28
d_call: TRBD2
j_call: TRBJ2-7
clone_size: .
cdr3_aa: CASSSPAGATLNEQYF
cdr3_nt: TGTGCCAGCAGTTCACCAGCGGGGGCCACATTGAACGAGCAGTACTTC

v_call: TRBV11-2
d_call: .
j_call: TRBJ2-3
clone_size: .
cdr3_aa: CASSAQVSDTQYF
cdr3_nt: TGTGCCAGCAGCGCACAGGTTTCAGATACGCAGTATTTT

v_call: TRBV2
d_call: .
j_call: TRBJ1-5
clone_size: .
cdr3_aa: CASSEQGGNQPQHF
cdr3_nt: TGTGCCAGCAGTGAGCAGGGTGGCAATCAGCCCCAGCATTTT

v_call: TRBV29-1
d_call: TRBD2
j_call: TRBJ2-7
clone_size: .
cdr3_aa: CSVYGLAGVSYEQYF
cdr3_nt: TGCAGCGTTTACGGACTAGCGGGAGTTTCCTACGAGCAGTACTTC

v_call: TRBV28
d_call: TRBD1
j_call: TRBJ2-7
clone_size: .
cdr3_aa: CASSGTGLHYEQYF
cdr3_nt: TGTGCCAGCAGCGGGACAGGTCTCCACTACGAGCAGTACTTC

v_call: TRBV9
d_call: .
j_call: TRBJ2-7
clone_size: .
cdr3_aa: CASSVGTIGREQYF
cdr3_nt: TGTGCCAGCAGCGTAGGGACTATCGGTCGCGAGCAGTACTTC